This TCR beta chain was captured by sequencing in a study of T-cell reconstitution after alpha-beta-depleted transplantation in children. Overall study findings and caveats: Some patients owed their high day-60 TCRbeta diversity to surviving recipient T cells and thymic progenitors. It was reported that alpha-beta T cells came from several hundred expanded graft clones (about two months after transplant).

The germline gives CDR1 SEHNR, CDR2 FQNEAQ (reference sequence). The CDR3 extends over 15 amino acids. With 6 bases clipped from V and 2 bases from J, the junction kept 6 bases outside the gene matches. This clonotype occurred many times. The antigen remains undetermined. This sample's TCRbeta library carried unique molecular identifier barcodes. From the PCR reads, TCRdb called clonotypes with MiXCR, one entry per CDR3 protein. This sample has 150,000 to 200,000 distinct CDR3 sequences, with roughly 10% found just once. The chain is built from TRBV7-9 and TRBJ2-5; 10 bases are a match to TRBD1. The receptor's source is a boy younger than 10 with acute myeloid leukemia, due to receive a stem cell transplant. The input for sequencing was PBMCs, taken before TCRalphabeta/CD19-depleted stem cell transplant. In nucleotides, the CDR3 is TGTGCCAGCAGGCATAAGGGACAGGGGCAAGAGACCCAGTACTTC. It translates to CASRHKGQGQETQYF.